The 30 T cell receptor beta chains listed next were all sequenced from one sample in a study of control samples from healthy donors and cancer patients. Some clones are missing from TCRdb's copy, which holds only in-frame ones; the method was immunoSEQ multiplex PCR. The sample gives tens of thousands of clones, more than 70% of which show up once; 15% to 25% is in the top ten. The sequencing input was blood. The receptors were gathered from a man in his forties or fifties in good health.

CDR3 loop: CASSFSQGSSEKLFF. As DNA, the CDR3 is TGCGCCAGCAGCTTTAGTCAGGGTTCAAGTGAAAAACTGTTTTTT. The rearrangement uses TRBV5-1 and TRBJ1-4; D may be TRBD1 (5 bases). With 2 bases removed from V and 7 bases from J, the gap between germline ends came to 15 bases. CDR1 is SGHRS, CDR2 YFSETQ, per germline. The length of the CDR3 is 15 residues.

The chain combines TRBV21-1 with TRBJ2-2; TRBD2 is taken as the D call from the table, unchecked against the DNA. TRBV21-1 is deemed a pseudogene. This CDR3 comprises 15 residues. CDR3 sequence reads: CASSTKGLPTGELFF. CDR3 sequence (DNA): TGTGCCAGCTCCACAAAAGGACTTCCCACCGGGGAGCTGTTTTTT.

Only one count was recorded for this clone. The chain couples TRBV6-5 to TRBJ1-4; D is perhaps TRBD1 (6 bases). Germline V lookup: CDR1 MNHEY, CDR2 SVGAGI. CDR3 length equals 14 residues. The V gene lost 2 bases and the J gene lost 7 bases, with 11 bases spanning the gap. This CDR3 is CASSYGRGSEKLFF. DNA for the CDR3: TGTGCCAGCAGTTACGGCAGGGGATCTGAAAAACTGTTTTTT.

The rearrangement joins TRBV30 to TRBJ2-3; D tentatively reads TRBD1 or TRBD2 (6 bases each). The ends were cut back, 1 base at V and 9 bases at J, with 17 bases in the middle. Germline V gives CDR1 GTSNPN, CDR2 SVGIG (reference sequence). The CDR3 spans 14 residues. The CDR3 sequence is CAWSDKGGFTTQYF. The CDR3 DNA reads TGTGCCTGGAGTGACAAAGGGGGGTTTACGACGCAGTATTTT.

This chain connects TRBV5-4 to TRBJ2-3; 12 bases line up with TRBD2. CDR1 and CDR2 (germline): SGHNT, YYREEE (reference sequence). V lost 1 base and J lost 4; bases outside the gene matches: 1. This CDR3 comprises 15 residues. This chain's CDR3 is CASSLRLAGADTQYF. CDR3 DNA: TGTGCCAGCAGCTTGAGACTAGCGGGAGCAGATACGCAGTATTTT.

J is TRBJ1-5 and V is TRBV2; D is possibly TRBD1 (5 bases). Looked up from germline, CDR1 is SNHLY and CDR2 is FYNNEI. The ends were cut back, 5 bases at V and 7 bases at J, with 12 bases in the middle. This CDR3 has 13 residues. Written as DNA, the CDR3 is TGTGCCAGCAGTAACCAGGGAGCCCAGCCCCAGCATTTT. This encodes CASSNQGAQPQHF.

The J gene is TRBJ1-4, the V gene TRBV5-6; D perhaps matches TRBD1 (6 bases). The germline gives CDR1 SGHDT, CDR2 YYEEEE. The CDR3 spans 16 residues. V dropped 3 bases and J dropped 7 bases, with 19 bases sitting between them. The CDR3 sequence is CASSSGRRGLIEKLFF. CDR3 sequence (DNA): TGTGCCAGCAGCTCTGGGCGGCGGGGGCTTATTGAAAAACTGTTTTTT. The full variable domain, completed using reference TRBV5-6 and TRBJ1-4, is DAGVTQSPTHLIKTRGQQVTLRCSPKSGHDTVSWYQQALGQGPQFIFQYYEEEERQRGNFPDRFSGHQFPNYSSELNVNALLLGDSALYLCASSSGRRGLIEKLFFGSGTQLSVL.

The chain employs TRBV6-2 or TRBV6-3 and TRBJ2-3; unclear D gene. The CDR3 totals 15 residues. CDR1 and CDR2 from the germline V gene are MNHEY and SVGEGT. Deletions cut 2 bases from V and 2 bases from J, with 11 bases between. The CDR3 loop is CASSYGPFYTDTQYF. In DNA form, the CDR3 reads TGTGCCAGCAGTTACGGTCCGTTCTACACAGATACGCAGTATTTT.

The CDR3 sequence is CASSLRTEGYEQYF. The CDR3 bases are TGCGCCAGCAGCTTACGGACAGAGGGGTACGAGCAGTACTTC. The chain combines TRBV5-1 with TRBJ2-7; a possible D gene is TRBD1 (6 bases). With 2 bases removed from V and 4 bases from J, the gap between germline ends came to 13 bases. The CDR3 consists of 14 residues. Germline V gene lookup returns CDR1 SGHRS and CDR2 YFSETQ.

The chain joins TRBV7-8 to TRBJ1-1; D is perhaps TRBD1 (5 bases). The CDR3 is 13 amino acids. V lost 5 bases to trimming and J lost 1 base, with 8 bases between them. Germline lookup yields CDR1 SGHVS and CDR2 FQNEAQ. The CDR3 region has the DNA TGTGCCAGCAGCCTGGACAAGAACACTGAAGCTTTCTTT. Its protein is CASSLDKNTEAFF.

The rearrangement links TRBV3-1 (or the pseudogene TRBV3-2) to TRBJ1-4, with unresolved D. The CDR3 totals 12 residues. V shed 4 bases and J shed 8 bases, with 8 bases lying between them. From germline, CDR1 is LGHDT and CDR2 YNNKEL (reference sequence). CDR3 loop: CASSLTREKLFF. CDR3 in DNA: TGTGCCAGCAGCCTAACCCGGGAAAAACTGTTTTTT.

The sample holds a few counts of this clone. The chain joins TRBV11-3 to TRBJ2-3; D is possibly TRBD1 (5 bases). This CDR3 has 14 amino acids. V was shortened by 2 bases and J by 4 bases, with 10 bases between the two germline ends. In germline, CDR1 is SGHNT, CDR2 YENEEA. CDR3 coding DNA: TGTGCCAGCAGCTTAAGGGGATACTCAGATACGCAGTATTTT. Translation gives CASSLRGYSDTQYF.

This clone was observed a single time. CDR3 region: CASSFAMNTEAFF. The CDR3 DNA reads TGTGCCAGCAGCTTCGCTATGAACACTGAAGCTTTCTTT. The chain links TRBV7-2 to TRBJ1-1; no clear D gene. This CDR3 comprises 13 residues. V dropped 3 bases and J dropped 0 bases, with 5 bases sitting between them. Germline V CDR1 and CDR2: SGHTA, FQGNSA.

The V gene is TRBV30, the J gene TRBJ1-5, with no clear D. Germline V gene lookup returns CDR1 GTSNPN and CDR2 SVGIG (reference sequence). Trimming stripped 0 bases from V and 9 bases from J, with 15 bases between. The length of the CDR3 is 14 residues. CDR3 coding DNA: TGTGCCTGGAGTGTACGAGGATTAGAGCGGCCCCAGCATTTT. Protein product: CAWSVRGLERPQHF.

The chain joins TRBV13 to TRBJ2-1, with 10 bases identical to TRBD2. Germline CDR1 reads PRHDT; CDR2 reads FYEKMQ (reference sequence). The CDR3 covers 15 residues. Trimming cost V 4 bases and J 5 bases; bases outside gene matches: 5. The CDR3: CASSSGTSANNEQFF. The CDR3 DNA reads as TGTGCCAGCAGCTCCGGGACTAGCGCTAACAATGAGCAGTTCTTC.

The chain uses TRBV30 and TRBJ1-5; tentative D call: TRBD1 (5 bases). There are 16 residues in the CDR3. The V gene lost 1 base and the J gene lost 3 bases, with 16 bases spanning the gap. The germline gives CDR1 GTSNPN, CDR2 SVGIG (reference sequence). CDR3 in DNA: TGTGCCTGGAGTGATTATGGGCGCGGGACCAATCAGCCCCAGCATTTT. Translating it yields CAWSDYGRGTNQPQHF.

V gene TRBV5-1 combines with J gene TRBJ2-1; TRBD2 aligns across 8 bases. The germline V gene has CDR1 SGHRS and CDR2 YFSETQ. This CDR3 has 15 residues. Trimming removed 1 base from V and 5 bases from J; junction bases left unmatched: 5. The CDR3 loop reads CASSLPAGENNEQFF. The CDR3 DNA reads TGCGCCAGCAGCTTGCCAGCGGGAGAAAACAATGAGCAGTTCTTC.

The CDR3 here is CASSISLDEQFF. As DNA, the CDR3 is TGTGCCAGCAGCATCAGTTTGGATGAGCAGTTCTTC. The chain is built from TRBV9 and TRBJ2-1; D is uncertain. Germline V gene sequence: CDR1 SGDLS, CDR2 YYNGEE. The CDR3 is 12 amino acids. Trimming pared 4 bases from V and 8 bases from J, leaving 10 bases between. Based on the CDR3 plus reference TRBV9 and TRBJ2-1, the full variable domain is DSGVTQTPKHLITATGQRVTLRCSPRSGDLSVYWYQQSLDQGLQFLIQYYNGEERAKGNILERFSAQQFPDLHSELNLSSLELGDSALYFCASSISLDEQFFGPGTRLTVL.

The chain employs TRBV4-1 and TRBJ2-2; D unresolved. This CDR3 has 12 amino acids. V dropped 0 bases and J dropped 8 bases, with 4 bases sitting between them. Germline CDR1 is MGHRA and CDR2 is YSYEKL. In DNA form, the CDR3 reads TGCGCCAGCAGCCAAGAAACAGGGGAGCTGTTTTTT. The encoded protein is CASSQETGELFF.

The V call is TRBV2, the J call TRBJ2-3, with 9 bases matching TRBD2. Trimming removed 7 bases from V and 3 bases from J; junction bases left unmatched: 8. Germline CDR1 is SNHLY and CDR2 is FYNNEI. CDR3 length: 15 amino acids. Here the CDR3 reads CASIVSGRATDTQYF. DNA of the CDR3: TGTGCCAGCATCGTTAGCGGGAGAGCGACAGATACGCAGTATTTT.

The chain uses TRBV28 and TRBJ2-1, with 9 bases matching TRBD2. The CDR3 runs 14 residues. Germline CDR1 and CDR2: MDHEN and SYDVKM. The junction had 3 bases not matched to a gene; V was cut back by 3 bases and J by 6 bases. The CDR3 sequence: CASSFSGRINEQFF. CDR3 sequence (DNA): TGTGCCAGCAGTTTTAGCGGGAGAATCAATGAGCAGTTCTTC.

V usage is TRBV2 and J usage is TRBJ1-5, with D hard to call. V lost 5 bases, J lost 9 bases, and 14 bases lay in between. Germline lookup yields CDR1 SNHLY and CDR2 FYNNEI. The CDR3 has 13 residues. The CDR3 DNA reads as TGTGCCAGCAGTCCCACCCCCCTCCCGCCCCAGCATTTT. Translating it yields CASSPTPLPPQHF.

The V gene is TRBV19, the J gene TRBJ2-7; a weak D match, TRBD2 (7 bases). CDR1 and CDR2 from the germline V gene are LNHDA and SQIVND (reference sequence). This CDR3 has 18 residues. V lost 5 bases to trimming and J lost 2 bases, with 25 bases between them. The CDR3 nucleotides are TGTGCCAGTAGTCTTACGGAAGGGGGGGAGGGTCCGCCCTACGAGCAGTACGTC. It translates to CASSLTEGGEGPPYEQYV.

The chain employs TRBV5-6 and TRBJ2-5; TRBD1 or TRBD2 may be the D gene (5 bases each). Trimming removed 4 bases at V and 3 bases at J, with 10 bases between. Germline lookup yields CDR1 SGHDT and CDR2 YYEEEE. The CDR3 is 13 residues long. As DNA, the CDR3 is TGTGCCAGCAGCCCGGGGCCTAAAGAGACCCAGTACTTC. This gives the protein CASSPGPKETQYF.

V usage is TRBV19 and J usage is TRBJ2-3; tentative D call: TRBD1 (6 bases). V was cut by 0 bases and J by 10 bases, with 11 bases left in between. The CDR3 sequence is 13 residues long. Per the germline V gene, CDR1 is LNHDA and CDR2 is SQIVND (reference sequence). CDR3 protein: CASSIDGQIPQYF. CDR3 nucleotide sequence: TGTGCCAGTAGTATAGACGGACAGATACCGCAGTATTTT.

The gene calls are TRBV9 and TRBJ2-2; the D is unclear. This CDR3 has 15 amino acids. Trimming left V 4 bases short and J 4 bases short, with 14 bases between. Germline V lookup: CDR1 SGDLS, CDR2 YYNGEE. Here the CDR3 DNA reads TGTGCCAGCAGCCCCCGGACCCTCCTCACCGGGGAGCTGTTTTTT. Its translation: CASSPRTLLTGELFF.

This clone was picked up a small number of times. The CDR3 nucleotides read TGTGCCAGCAGCAGCAACGGGGGTAGCACCGGGGAGCTGTTTTTT. This sequence encodes CASSSNGGSTGELFF. The rearrangement uses TRBV9 and TRBJ2-2; tentatively, D is TRBD2 (6 bases). Per the germline V gene, CDR1 is SGDLS and CDR2 is YYNGEE. There are 15 residues in the CDR3. V lost 4 bases and J 4 bases, leaving 14 bases between the germline ends. Full variable domain (missing parts from reference TRBV9 and TRBJ2-2): DSGVTQTPKHLITATGQRVTLRCSPRSGDLSVYWYQQSLDQGLQFLIQYYNGEERAKGNILERFSAQQFPDLHSELNLSSLELGDSALYFCASSSNGGSTGELFFGEGSRLTVL.

The CDR3 region is CASSPGTSGIQETQYF. CDR3 nucleotide sequence: TGCGCCAGCAGCCCCGGGACTAGCGGGATTCAAGAGACCCAGTACTTC. This sequence joins TRBV5-1 and TRBJ2-5; TRBD2 matches at 13 bases. Germline assignment: CDR1 SGHRS and CDR2 YFSETQ. The CDR3 covers 16 residues. V lost 4 bases to trimming and J lost 2 bases; unmatched junction nucleotides: 5.

This chain connects TRBV2 to TRBJ2-1, with unresolved D. Germline V lookup: CDR1 SNHLY, CDR2 FYNNEI. The V end lost 2 bases, the J end lost 10 bases, and 9 bases lay between the germline ends. This CDR3 has 12 amino acids. The CDR3 reads CASSEQVREQFF. In DNA form, the CDR3 reads TGTGCCAGCAGTGAACAAGTACGCGAGCAGTTCTTC. The variable domain in full, completed from reference TRBV2 and TRBJ2-1, reads EPEVTQTPSHQVTQMGQEVILRCVPISNHLYFYWYRQILGQKVEFLVSFYNNEISEKSEIFDDQFSVERPDGSNFTLKIRSTKLEDSAMYFCASSEQVREQFFGPGTRLTVL.

This chain joins TRBV7-9 and TRBJ2-7; 8 bases map to TRBD1. The germline CDR1 and CDR2 sequences are SEHNR and FQNEAQ (reference sequence). Trimming at V came to 5 bases and at J to 4 bases, leaving 7 bases not matched to a gene. This CDR3 region has 14 residues. The CDR3 protein is CASSPLDRAYEQYF. CDR3 nucleotides: TGTGCCAGCAGCCCGTTGGACAGGGCGTACGAGCAGTACTTC.